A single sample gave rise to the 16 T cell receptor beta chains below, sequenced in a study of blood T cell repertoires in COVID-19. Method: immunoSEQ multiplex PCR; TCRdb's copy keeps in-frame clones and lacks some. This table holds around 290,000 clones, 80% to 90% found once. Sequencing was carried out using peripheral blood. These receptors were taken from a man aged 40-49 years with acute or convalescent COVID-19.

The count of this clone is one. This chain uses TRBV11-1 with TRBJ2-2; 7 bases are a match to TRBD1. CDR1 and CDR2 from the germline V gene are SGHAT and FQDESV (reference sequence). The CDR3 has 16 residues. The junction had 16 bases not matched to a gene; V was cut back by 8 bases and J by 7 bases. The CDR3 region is CASSRTGPINGGELFF. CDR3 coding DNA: TGTGCCAGCTCCAGGACAGGACCGATTAATGGCGGGGAGCTGTTTTTT.

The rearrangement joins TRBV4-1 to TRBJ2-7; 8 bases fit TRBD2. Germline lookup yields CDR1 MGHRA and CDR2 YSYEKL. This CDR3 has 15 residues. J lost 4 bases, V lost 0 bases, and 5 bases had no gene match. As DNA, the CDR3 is TGCGCCAGCAGCCAAGATCACGGGGGGGTTTACGAGCAGTACTTC. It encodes CASSQDHGGVYEQYF.

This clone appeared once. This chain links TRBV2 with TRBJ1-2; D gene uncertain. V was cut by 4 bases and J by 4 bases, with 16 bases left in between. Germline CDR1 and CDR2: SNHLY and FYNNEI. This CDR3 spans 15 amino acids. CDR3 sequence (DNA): TGTGCCAGCAGTGCGGAGGGTACTGCTCGCTATGGCTACACCTTC. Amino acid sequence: CASSAEGTARYGYTF.

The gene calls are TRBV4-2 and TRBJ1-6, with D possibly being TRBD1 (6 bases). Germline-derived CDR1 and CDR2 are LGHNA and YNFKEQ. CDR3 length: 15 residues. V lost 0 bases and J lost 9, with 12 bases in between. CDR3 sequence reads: CASSQDADRRSPLHF. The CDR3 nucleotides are TGTGCCAGCAGCCAAGATGCGGACAGACGTTCACCCCTCCACTTT.

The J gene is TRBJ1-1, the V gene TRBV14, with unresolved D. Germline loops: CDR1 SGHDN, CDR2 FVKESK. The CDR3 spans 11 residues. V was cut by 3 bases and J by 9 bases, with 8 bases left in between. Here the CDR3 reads CASSHGLKAFF. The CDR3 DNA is TGTGCCAGCAGCCACGGGTTAAAAGCTTTCTTT.

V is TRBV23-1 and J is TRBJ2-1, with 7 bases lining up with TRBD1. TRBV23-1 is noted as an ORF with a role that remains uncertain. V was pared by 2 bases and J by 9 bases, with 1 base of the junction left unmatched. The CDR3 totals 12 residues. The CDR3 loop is CASSQKGAEQFF. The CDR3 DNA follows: TGCGCCAGCAGTCAAAAGGGGGCTGAGCAGTTCTTC.

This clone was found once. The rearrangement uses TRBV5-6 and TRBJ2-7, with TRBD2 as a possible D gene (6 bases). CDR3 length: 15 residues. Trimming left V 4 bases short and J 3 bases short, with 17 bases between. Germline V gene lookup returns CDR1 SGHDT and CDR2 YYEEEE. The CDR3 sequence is CASSQVGRGYYEQYF. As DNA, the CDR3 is TGTGCCAGCAGCCAAGTCGGGCGGGGCTACTACGAGCAGTACTTC.

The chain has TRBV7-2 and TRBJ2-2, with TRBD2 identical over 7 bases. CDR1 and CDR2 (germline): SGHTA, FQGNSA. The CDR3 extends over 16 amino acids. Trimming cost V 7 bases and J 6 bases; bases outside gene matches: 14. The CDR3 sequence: CASTSSVGGSAGELFF. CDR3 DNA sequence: TGTGCCAGCACCTCTTCGGTCGGGGGGTCGGCCGGGGAGCTGTTTTTT.

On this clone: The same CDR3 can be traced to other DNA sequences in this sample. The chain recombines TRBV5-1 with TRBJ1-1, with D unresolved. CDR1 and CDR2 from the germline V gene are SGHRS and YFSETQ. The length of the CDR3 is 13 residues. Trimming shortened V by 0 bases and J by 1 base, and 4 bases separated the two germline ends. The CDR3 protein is CASSLEQNTEAFF. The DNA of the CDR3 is TGCGCCAGCAGCTTGGAGCAGAACACTGAAGCTTTCTTT. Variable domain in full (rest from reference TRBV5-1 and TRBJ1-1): KAGVTQTPRYLIKTRGQQVTLSCSPISGHRSVSWYQQTPGQGLQFLFEYFSETQRNKGNFPGRFSGRQFSNSRSEMNVSTLELGDSALYLCASSLEQNTEAFFGQGTRLTVV.

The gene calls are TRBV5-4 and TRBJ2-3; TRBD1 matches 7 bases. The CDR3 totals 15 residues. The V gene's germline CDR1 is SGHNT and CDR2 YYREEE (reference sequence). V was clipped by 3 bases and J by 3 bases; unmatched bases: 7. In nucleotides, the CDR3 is TGTGCCAGCAGCTGGCCCCGACAGGGAACAGATACGCAGTATTTT. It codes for CASSWPRQGTDTQYF.

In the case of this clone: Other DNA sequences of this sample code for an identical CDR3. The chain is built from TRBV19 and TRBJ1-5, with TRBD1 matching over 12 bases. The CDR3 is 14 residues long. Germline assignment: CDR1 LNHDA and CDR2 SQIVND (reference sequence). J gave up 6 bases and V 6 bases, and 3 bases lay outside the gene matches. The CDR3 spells CASSRDRGLQPQHF. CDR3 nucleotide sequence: TGTGCCAGTAGCCGGGACAGGGGGCTTCAGCCCCAGCATTTT. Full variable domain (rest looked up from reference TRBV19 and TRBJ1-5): DGGITQSPKYLFRKEGQNVTLSCEQNLNHDAMYWYRQDPGQGLRLIYYSQIVNDFQKGDIAEGYSVSREKKESFPLTVTSAQKNPTAFYLCASSRDRGLQPQHFGDGTRLSIL.

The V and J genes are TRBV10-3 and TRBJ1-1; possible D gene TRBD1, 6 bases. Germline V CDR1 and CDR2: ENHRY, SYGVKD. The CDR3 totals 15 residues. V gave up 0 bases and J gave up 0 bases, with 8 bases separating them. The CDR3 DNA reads TGTGCCATCAGTGAGTCTCCAGGGGTGAACACTGAAGCTTTCTTT. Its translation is CAISESPGVNTEAFF.

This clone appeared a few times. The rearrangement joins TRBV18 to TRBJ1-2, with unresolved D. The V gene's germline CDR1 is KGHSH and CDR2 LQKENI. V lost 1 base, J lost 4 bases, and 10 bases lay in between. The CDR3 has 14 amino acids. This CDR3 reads CASSPLEESYGYTF. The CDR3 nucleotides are TGTGCCAGCTCACCACTTGAGGAGTCCTATGGCTACACCTTC.

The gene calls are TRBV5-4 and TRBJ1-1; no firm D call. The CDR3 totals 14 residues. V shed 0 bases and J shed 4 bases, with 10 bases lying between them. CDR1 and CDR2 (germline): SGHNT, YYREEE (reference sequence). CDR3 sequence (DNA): TGTGCCAGCAGCTTGGGAGATTCCGGCACTGAAGCTTTCTTT. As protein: CASSLGDSGTEAFF.

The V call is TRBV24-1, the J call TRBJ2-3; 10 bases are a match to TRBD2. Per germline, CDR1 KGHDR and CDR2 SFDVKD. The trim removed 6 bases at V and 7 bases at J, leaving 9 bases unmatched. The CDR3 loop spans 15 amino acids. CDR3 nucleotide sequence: TGTGCCACCAGTAGTCTAAGCGGGGGGGCGAATACGCAGTATTTT. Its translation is CATSSLSGGANTQYF.

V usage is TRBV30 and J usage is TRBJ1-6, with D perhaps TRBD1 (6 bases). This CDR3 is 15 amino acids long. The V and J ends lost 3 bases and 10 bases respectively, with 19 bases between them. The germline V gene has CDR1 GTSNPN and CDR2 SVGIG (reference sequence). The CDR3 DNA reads TGTGCCTGGAGAGGGGGGGTGTCGGTGTCCTCACCCCTCCACTTT. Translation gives CAWRGGVSVSSPLHF.